The 24 T cell receptor beta chains reported below all come from one sample, sequenced in a study of vaccination effects on CD4 cells after COVID-19. The culture ran for approximately 10 days before CD4+ T cells were isolated. Two-dose vaccination with either BNT162b2 or mRNA-1273 was given to the participants. No antigen has been assigned to these receptors. TCRdb's table, derived via immunoSEQ multiplex PCR, lists solely in-frame clones and lacks some. This table has about 66,000 clones, over 75% appearing once. The sample was CD4+ T cells from PBMCs cultured without peptide, taken after COVID-19 vaccination. The receptors shown here come from a human donor who received a COVID-19 vaccine.

V usage is TRBV7-2 and J usage is TRBJ1-2; TRBD1 agrees at 9 bases. Losses at the gene ends were 5 bases for V and 2 bases for J; bases not matched to a gene: 6. The CDR3 runs to 15 residues. CDR1 is SGHTA, CDR2 FQGNSA, per germline. The CDR3 nucleotides read TGTGCCAGCAGCGAACAGGGGGCGTTGAACTATGGCTACACCTTC. Protein product: CASSEQGALNYGYTF.

This chain connects TRBV7-9 to TRBJ1-4; D is perhaps TRBD1 (5 bases). The CDR3 is 15 amino acids. Between the trimmed V and J ends, which lost 5 bases and 6 bases, there was a span of 16 bases. CDR1 is SEHNR and CDR2 is FQNEAQ in the germline V gene (reference sequence). CDR3 sequence reads: CASSADWGNYEKLFF. DNA for the CDR3: TGTGCCAGCAGCGCCGATTGGGGGAATTATGAAAAACTGTTTTTT. The complete variable domain, with remaining parts taken from reference TRBV7-9 and TRBJ1-4, reads DTGVSQNPRHKITKRGQNVTFRCDPISEHNRLYWYRQTLGQGPEFLTYFQNEAQLEKSRLLSDRFSAERPKGSFSTLEIQRTEQGDSAMYLCASSADWGNYEKLFFGSGTQLSVL.

The V call is TRBV5-6, the J call TRBJ1-5; D gene unclear. In germline, CDR1 is SGHDT, CDR2 YYEEEE. The V gene lost 2 bases and the J gene lost 6 bases, with 12 bases spanning the gap. The CDR3 runs 14 residues. CDR3 coding DNA: TGTGCCAGCAGCTTTAAATTAGTCCCTCAGCCCCAGCATTTT. Encoded protein: CASSFKLVPQPQHF.

This clone was seen a few times. The chain combines TRBV19 with TRBJ1-4; weak D call: TRBD1 (6 bases). Between the trimmed V and J ends, which lost 6 bases and 11 bases, there was a span of 19 bases. Germline-derived CDR1 and CDR2 are LNHDA and SQIVND (reference sequence). The CDR3 spans 14 residues. CDR3 sequence reads: CASSPGVVRGKLFF. In DNA form, the CDR3 reads TGTGCCAGTAGCCCAGGGGTGGTTCGGGGTAAACTGTTTTTT.

CDR3 in DNA: TGTGCCAGCAAGGTGAACACTGAAGCTTTCTTT. As protein: CASKVNTEAFF. The chain joins TRBV6-5 to TRBJ1-1; D unclear. This CDR3 region has 11 residues. Germline CDR1 reads MNHEY; CDR2 reads SVGAGI. V lost 7 bases and J lost 0, with 3 bases in between.

The V and J genes are TRBV4-1 and TRBJ1-5; D gene unclear. The germline V gene encodes CDR1 MGHRA and CDR2 YSYEKL. Trimming took 0 bases from V and 4 from J, leaving 10 bases between them. The CDR3 has 15 residues. The CDR3 bases are TGCGCCAGCAGCCAAGAGGCGGGGAGAAATCAGCCCCAGCATTTT. Translated: CASSQEAGRNQPQHF.

For this clone: The same CDR3 also results from other DNA sequences found in this sample. The V and J genes are TRBV24-1 and TRBJ2-3; 10 nucleotides align to TRBD1. The V gene end was trimmed by 4 bases and the J gene end by 2 bases; junction bases not matched to a gene: 2. Looked up from germline, CDR1 is KGHDR and CDR2 is SFDVKD. The CDR3 totals 15 residues. CDR3 coding DNA: TGTGCCACCAGTGAGGACAGGGGGGCCACAGATACGCAGTATTTT. Translation gives CATSEDRGATDTQYF.

The V call is TRBV2, the J call TRBJ1-6; D remains ambiguous. Trimming took 7 bases from V and 8 from J, leaving 15 bases between them. Looked up from germline, CDR1 is SNHLY and CDR2 is FYNNEI. CDR3 length: 14 residues. CDR3 loop: CASTSTRSDSPLHF. The CDR3 bases are TGTGCCAGCACTAGCACCCGGAGCGATTCACCCCTCCACTTT.

The gene calls are TRBV6-5 and TRBJ2-7; D gene unclear. Trimming left V 8 bases short and J 0 bases short, with 8 bases between. CDR3 size: 12 residues. Germline values: CDR1 MNHEY, CDR2 SVGAGI. The CDR3 spells CASFRGSYEQYV. The CDR3 DNA is TGTGCCAGCTTTCGAGGCTCCTACGAGCAGTACGTC.

This rearrangement joins TRBV11-1 to TRBJ1-1, with unresolved D. Looked up from germline, CDR1 is SGHAT and CDR2 is FQDESV (reference sequence). With 3 bases removed from V and 0 bases from J, the gap between germline ends came to 5 bases. The CDR3 extends over 13 amino acids. CDR3 in amino acids: CASSFGLNTEAFF. The CDR3 region has the DNA TGTGCCAGCAGCTTTGGGTTGAACACTGAAGCTTTCTTT.

The chain links TRBV7-9 to TRBJ2-1, with D tentatively TRBD1 (6 bases). Germline V lookup: CDR1 SEHNR, CDR2 FQNEAQ (reference sequence). Trimming shortened V by 5 bases and J by 2 bases, and 16 bases separated the two germline ends. The CDR3 is 16 amino acids. As DNA, the CDR3 is TGTGCCAGCAGCCCACTTGGGGGCCGGACCTACAATGAGCAGTTCTTC. Residues: CASSPLGGRTYNEQFF.

This clone was found once. The chain couples TRBV14 to TRBJ2-1; TRBD1 aligns across 7 bases. This CDR3 spans 16 amino acids. Germline CDR1 is SGHDN and CDR2 is FVKESK. Losses at the gene ends were 3 bases for V and 0 bases for J; bases not matched to a gene: 5. CDR3 coding DNA: TGTGCCAGCAGCCAGAGTTGGACAGGCTCCTACAATGAGCAGTTCTTC. It codes for CASSQSWTGSYNEQFF.

The rearrangement uses TRBV7-9 and TRBJ1-2, with D maybe TRBD1 (5 bases). V was trimmed by 6 bases and J by 7 bases, leaving 18 bases between them. The CDR3 is made up of 14 amino acids. CDR1 is SEHNR and CDR2 is FQNEAQ in the germline V gene (reference sequence). The CDR3 region is CASSFGGTVVGYTF. The CDR3 DNA reads TGTGCCAGCAGTTTCGGAGGGACGGTTGTTGGCTACACCTTC.

The chain couples TRBV18 to TRBJ2-3; D possibly corresponds to TRBD2 (5 bases). Germline V CDR1 and CDR2: KGHSH, LQKENI. The V gene lost 2 bases and the J gene lost 4 bases, with 10 bases spanning the gap. The length of the CDR3 is 14 residues. CDR3 DNA sequence: TGTGCCAGCTCACCATCTCTGGAGGCAGATACGCAGTATTTT. The encoded protein is CASSPSLEADTQYF.

J is TRBJ1-2 and V is TRBV6-1, with 12 bases fitting TRBD1. The V gene end was trimmed by 3 bases and the J gene end by 4 bases; junction bases not matched to a gene: 3. The CDR3 sequence is 15 residues long. Germline-derived CDR1 and CDR2 are MNHNS and SASEGT. The CDR3 here is CASSDGTGGIYGYTF. The CDR3 nucleotides read TGTGCCAGCAGTGACGGGACAGGGGGCATCTATGGCTACACCTTC.

This clone was seen a few times. The chain joins TRBV2 to TRBJ1-4; the D gene is possibly TRBD1 (5 bases). V was clipped by 2 bases and J by 6 bases, with 10 bases between them. The CDR3 is made up of 14 amino acids. CDR1 and CDR2 (germline): SNHLY, FYNNEI. CDR3 in amino acids: CASSELTVDEKLFF. CDR3 bases: TGTGCCAGCAGTGAATTGACAGTTGATGAAAAACTGTTTTTT.

V usage is TRBV4-1 and J usage is TRBJ1-2; the D gene is possibly TRBD1 (5 bases). This CDR3 has 20 residues. The ends were cut back, 1 base at V and 0 bases at J, with 24 bases in the middle. Germline V gives CDR1 MGHRA, CDR2 YSYEKL. CDR3 DNA sequence: TGCGCCAGCAGCCAAGGGGGATACAGTGGTAGGGGATTAGCTAACTATGGCTACACCTTC. Its translation is CASSQGGYSGRGLANYGYTF.

This clone came up a few times. J is TRBJ1-1 and V is TRBV6-5, with 10 bases fitting TRBD1. CDR1 is MNHEY and CDR2 is SVGAGI in the germline V gene. CDR3 length: 15 amino acids. V gave up 6 bases and J gave up 3 bases; unmatched junction bases: 7. The CDR3 region has the DNA TGTGCCAGCAGCCGCCCGGGACAGGGGTACACTGAAGCTTTCTTT. It specifies CASSRPGQGYTEAFF.

The chain joins TRBV14 to TRBJ2-7, with TRBD1 matching over 7 bases. V shed 4 bases, J shed 6 bases, and the junction held 3 bases outside the gene matches. Germline V gene sequence: CDR1 SGHDN, CDR2 FVKESK. This CDR3 is 12 amino acids long. The CDR3 DNA is TGTGCCAGCAGCCTCCGGACAGGCGAGCAGTACGTC. This codes for CASSLRTGEQYV.

The chain uses TRBV27 and TRBJ2-2; the D gene is possibly TRBD1 (6 bases). Germline CDR1 reads MNHEY; CDR2 reads SMNVEV (reference sequence). Trimming removed 6 bases at V and 1 base at J, with 9 bases between. The CDR3 spans 14 residues. The CDR3 spells CASRPTGNTGELFF. Here the CDR3 DNA reads TGTGCCAGCAGACCGACAGGGAACACCGGGGAGCTGTTTTTT.

In its sample, this clone was seen once. V is TRBV9 and J is TRBJ1-5; no firm D call. The V gene lost 4 bases and the J gene lost 3 bases, with 14 bases spanning the gap. CDR3 size: 15 residues. Germline CDR1 SGDLS, CDR2 YYNGEE. CDR3 in DNA: TGTGCCAGCAGCAGAGCGACGTTGCCCAATCAGCCCCAGCATTTT. Translating it yields CASSRATLPNQPQHF.

The chain combines TRBV4-3 with TRBJ1-4; 12 bases are a match to TRBD1. Germline V gene sequence: CDR1 LGHNA, CDR2 YSLEER. V trimming: 0 bases; J trimming: 7 bases; junction bases outside the gene matches: 9. CDR3 length equals 18 residues. Here the CDR3 DNA reads TGCGCCAGCAGCCAAGAATGGGACAGGGGGCAATCTCGTGAAAAACTGTTTTTT. Amino acids: CASSQEWDRGQSREKLFF.

This clone was picked up a small number of times. The rearrangement uses TRBV3-1 (or the pseudogene TRBV3-2) and TRBJ1-6, with D uncertain. The V end lost 5 bases, the J end lost 7 bases, and 12 bases lay between the germline ends. The CDR3 is 14 amino acids. Germline V CDR1 and CDR2: LGHDT, YNNKEL (reference sequence). The CDR3 protein is CASSGRPTNSPLHF. The CDR3 coding sequence is TGTGCCAGCAGCGGACGGCCTACGAATTCACCCCTCCACTTT.

This clone has more than one count but fewer than ten. The rearrangement links TRBV5-1 to TRBJ2-2; TRBD1 aligns across 11 bases. The CDR3 is made up of 16 amino acids. V was pared by 2 bases and J by 3 bases, with 3 bases of the junction left unmatched. Germline assignment: CDR1 SGHRS and CDR2 YFSETQ. In DNA form, the CDR3 reads TGCGCCAGCAGCTTTGGGGGACAGGGGGACACCGGGGAGCTGTTTTTT. Translating it yields CASSFGGQGDTGELFF.